This is a list of T cell receptor beta chains from one sample in a study of PD-L1 blockade in urothelial cancer. Using immunoSEQ multiplex PCR, the repertoire was profiled, and TCRdb retains in-frame clones only, with some absent. The sample has around 56,000 clones, about 86% seen once. Sequenced material: PBMCs, taken around atezolizumab (anti-PD-L1) treatment. These receptors all stem from a man aged 50-60 years with urothelial cancer. CDR3s include the opening cysteine and the closing phenylalanine or tryptophan. Fields, in order: J gene, clone size, D gene, V gene, CDR3 protein, CDR3 DNA. A D gene is named only where the DNA matches it firmly. Only part of the rows carry a size: once, few, many, or a class if the clone is expanded.

>TRBJ2-3|-|-|TRBV30
CAWSQADTQYF
TGTGCCTGGAGTCAGGCAGATACGCAGTATTTT
>TRBJ1-2|-|TRBD1|TRBV7-2
CASSPRTGNYGYTF
TGTGCCAGCAGCCCCCGGACAGGGAACTATGGCTACACCTTC
>TRBJ2-6|-|-|TRBV5-1
CASSLGGASGANVLTF
TGCGCCAGCAGCTTGGGGGGCGCATCTGGGGCCAACGTCCTGACTTTC
>TRBJ2-7|-|TRBD2|TRBV19
CASSITTSGSINEQYF
TGTGCCAGTAGTATTACAACTAGCGGGAGTATCAACGAGCAGTACTTC
>TRBJ2-3|-|TRBD1|TRBV7-9
CASSSYPDRGLDTQYF
TGTGCCAGCAGCTCATACCCGGACAGGGGGTTGGATACGCAGTATTTT
>TRBJ2-2|-|-|TRBV11-3
CASSLESGTGELFF
TGTGCCAGCAGCTTAGAAAGCGGGACCGGGGAGCTGTTTTTT
>TRBJ2-5|-|TRBD2|TRBV15
CATSRDRVGGHRETQYF
TGTGCCACCAGCAGAGATCGAGTGGGAGGGCATCGAGAGACCCAGTACTTC
>TRBJ1-5|few|-|TRBV6-7
CASTKGEGWEYSNQPQHF
TGTGCCAGCACCAAGGGGGAGGGATGGGAATATAGCAATCAGCCCCAGCATTTT
>TRBJ1-5|once|TRBD1|TRBV5-6
CASSRTGGNQPQHF
TGTGCCAGCAGCCGGACAGGGGGCAATCAGCCCCAGCATTTT
>TRBJ1-2|-|-|TRBV6-5
CASSPRRRVNGYTF
TGTGCCAGCAGTCCGCGCCGCAGGGTCAATGGCTACACCTTC
>TRBJ2-1|-|TRBD2|TRBV11-2
CASSPTSGRVSYNEQFF
TGTGCCAGCAGCCCGACTAGCGGGAGGGTTTCCTACAATGAGCAGTTCTTC
>TRBJ2-5|-|TRBD2|TRBV14
CASSLRGNQETQYF
TGTGCCAGCAGCCTGCGGGGGAACCAAGAGACCCAGTACTTC
>TRBJ2-1|-|TRBD1|TRBV11-2
CASSASGQAYNEQFF
TGTGCCAGCAGCGCCTCGGGACAGGCCTACAATGAGCAGTTCTTC
>TRBJ2-2|-|TRBD1|TRBV27
CASSPYRGPNTGELFF
TGTGCCAGCAGCCCCTACAGGGGCCCGAACACCGGGGAGCTGTTTTTT
>TRBJ1-5|-|-|TRBV5-8
CASSLSGVVAQHF
TGTGCCAGCAGCTTGTCAGGGGTTGTGGCCCAGCATTTT
>TRBJ2-5|-|TRBD2|TRBV4-2
CASSQGRAGGQETQYF
TGTGCCAGCAGCCAAGGGCGGGCGGGGGGTCAAGAGACCCAGTACTTC
>TRBJ2-5|-|TRBD2|TRBV5-1
CATQLTSGQETQYF
TGCGCCACCCAGCTAACTAGCGGTCAAGAGACCCAGTACTTC
>TRBJ1-6|-|TRBD1|TRBV5-4
CASSWRGQGNSPLHF
TGTGCCAGCAGCTGGCGAGGACAGGGTAATTCACCCCTCCACTTT
>TRBJ1-2|-|TRBD1|TRBV9
CASSTGDSNYGYTF
TGTGCCAGCAGCACCGGGGACAGCAACTATGGCTACACCTTC
>TRBJ1-2|-|-|TRBV27
CASSLRGNGYTF
TGTGCCAGCAGTTTGCGGGGTAATGGCTACACCTTC
>TRBJ2-1|-|TRBD1|TRBV28
CASSGQVITYNEQFF
TGTGCCAGCAGCGGACAGGTAATAACCTACAATGAGCAGTTCTTC
>TRBJ2-2|-|-|TRBV10-3
CAISDPGREAQDLRF
TGTGCCATCAGTGATCCTGGACGGGAAGCCCAAGACCTCCGTTTT
>TRBJ2-1|-|-|TRBV21-1
CASSPGQGGNEQFF
TGTGCCAGCAGTCCGGGACAGGGAGGGAATGAGCAGTTCTTC
>TRBJ2-1|-|-|TRBV14
CASSKQGLFKLF
TGTGCCAGCAGCAAACAGGGTCTGTTTAAGCTCTTC
>TRBJ1-5|-|-|TRBV19
CASQGARVDNQPQHF
TGTGCCAGTCAAGGAGCCAGGGTGGACAATCAGCCCCAGCATTTT
>TRBJ1-2|-|-|TRBV19
CASSIIAENYGYTF
TGTGCCAGTAGTATTATAGCGGAGAACTATGGCTACACCTTC
>TRBJ1-5|once|-|TRBV19
CASNEGRVYQPQHF
TGTGCCAGTAACGAGGGCCGGGTATATCAGCCCCAGCATTTT
>TRBJ1-4|-|-|TRBV28
CASSLVDMAEKLFF
TGTGCCAGCAGCCTCGTTGATATGGCTGAAAAACTGTTTTTT
>TRBJ2-1|-|TRBD2|TRBV11-3
CASSLGHSGEQFF
TGTGCCAGCAGCTTAGGTCATAGCGGGGAGCAGTTCTTC
>TRBJ2-2|-|-|TRBV9
CASSRPGLINTGELFF
TGTGCCAGCAGCCGACCCGGACTAATTAACACCGGGGAGCTGTTTTTT
>TRBJ1-6|-|-|TRBV19
CASSIRQSSYNSPLHF
TGTGCCAGTAGTATCCGACAGAGCTCCTATAATTCACCCCTCCACTTT